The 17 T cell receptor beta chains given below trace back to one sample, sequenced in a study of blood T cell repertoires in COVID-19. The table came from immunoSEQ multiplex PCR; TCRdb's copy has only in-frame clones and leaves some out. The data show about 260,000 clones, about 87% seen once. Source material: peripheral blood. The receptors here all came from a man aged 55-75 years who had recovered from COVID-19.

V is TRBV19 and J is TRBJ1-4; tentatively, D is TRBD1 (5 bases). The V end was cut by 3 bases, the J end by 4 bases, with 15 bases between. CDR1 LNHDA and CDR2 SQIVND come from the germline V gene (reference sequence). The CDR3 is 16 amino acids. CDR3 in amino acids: CASSMEGPGNNEKLFF. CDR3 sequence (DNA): TGTGCCAGTAGTATGGAAGGGCCAGGGAATAATGAAAAACTGTTTTTT.

The CDR3 region is CASSLTGTGEQFF. CDR3 DNA: TGTGCCAGCAGCTTAACGGGGACAGGTGAGCAGTTCTTC. The rearrangement joins TRBV7-3 to TRBJ2-1, with TRBD1 identical over 8 bases. The CDR3 covers 13 residues. Germline values: CDR1 SGHTA, CDR2 FQGTGA. J gave up 9 bases and V 0 bases, and 1 base lay outside the gene matches.

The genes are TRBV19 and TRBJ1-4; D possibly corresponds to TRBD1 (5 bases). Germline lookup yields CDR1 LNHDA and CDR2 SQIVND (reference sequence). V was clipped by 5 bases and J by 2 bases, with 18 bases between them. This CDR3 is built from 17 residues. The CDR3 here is CASSRVGRVGTNEKLFF. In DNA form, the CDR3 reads TGTGCCAGTAGTCGTGTGGGCAGGGTAGGCACTAATGAAAAACTGTTTTTT.

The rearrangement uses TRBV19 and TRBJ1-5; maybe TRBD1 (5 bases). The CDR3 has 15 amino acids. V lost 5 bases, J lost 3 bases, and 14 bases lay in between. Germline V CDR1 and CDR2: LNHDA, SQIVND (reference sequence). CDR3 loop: CASSLVRGDNQPQHF. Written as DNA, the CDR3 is TGTGCCAGTAGTCTTGTTCGGGGGGACAATCAGCCCCAGCATTTT. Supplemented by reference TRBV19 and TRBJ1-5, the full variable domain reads DGGITQSPKYLFRKEGQNVTLSCEQNLNHDAMYWYRQDPGQGLRLIYYSQIVNDFQKGDIAEGYSVSREKKESFPLTVTSAQKNPTAFYLCASSLVRGDNQPQHFGDGTRLSIL.

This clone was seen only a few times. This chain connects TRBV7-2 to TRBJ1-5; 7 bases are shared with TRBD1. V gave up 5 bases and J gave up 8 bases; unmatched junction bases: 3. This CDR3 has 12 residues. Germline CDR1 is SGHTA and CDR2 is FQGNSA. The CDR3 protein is CASSTDREPQHF. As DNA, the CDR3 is TGTGCCAGCAGCACAGACAGGGAGCCCCAGCATTTT.

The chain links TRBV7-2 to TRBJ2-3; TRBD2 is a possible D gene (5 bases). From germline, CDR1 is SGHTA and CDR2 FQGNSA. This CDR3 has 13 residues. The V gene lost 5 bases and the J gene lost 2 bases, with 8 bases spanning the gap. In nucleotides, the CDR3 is TGTGCCAGCAGCACTAGTTACACAGATACGCAGTATTTT. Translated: CASSTSYTDTQYF.

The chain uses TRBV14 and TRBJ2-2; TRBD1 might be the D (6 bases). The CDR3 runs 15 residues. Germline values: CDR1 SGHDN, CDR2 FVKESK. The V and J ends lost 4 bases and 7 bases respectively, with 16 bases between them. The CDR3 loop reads CASSRIQQGNGELFF. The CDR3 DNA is TGTGCCAGCAGCCGAATCCAACAGGGAAACGGGGAGCTGTTTTTT.

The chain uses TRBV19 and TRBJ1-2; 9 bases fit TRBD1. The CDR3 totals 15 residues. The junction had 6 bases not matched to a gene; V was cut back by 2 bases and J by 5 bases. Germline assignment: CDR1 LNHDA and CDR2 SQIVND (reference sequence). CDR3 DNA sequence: TGTGCCAGTAGTATACTGACAGGGGGTGGGTATGGCTACACCTTC. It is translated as CASSILTGGGYGYTF.

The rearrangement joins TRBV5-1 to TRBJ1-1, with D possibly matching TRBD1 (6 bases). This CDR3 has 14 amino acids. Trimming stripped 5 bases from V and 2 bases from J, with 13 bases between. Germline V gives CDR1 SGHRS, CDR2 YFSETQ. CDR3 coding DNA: TGCGCCAGCAGAACCGGGACACCAAACACTGAAGCTTTCTTT. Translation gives CASRTGTPNTEAFF.

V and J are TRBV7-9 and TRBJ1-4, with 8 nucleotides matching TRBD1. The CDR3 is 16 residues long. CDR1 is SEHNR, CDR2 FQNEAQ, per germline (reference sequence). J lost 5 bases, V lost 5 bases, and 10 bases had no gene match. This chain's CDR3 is CASSLLSTGENEKLFF. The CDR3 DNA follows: TGTGCCAGCAGCCTATTATCGACAGGGGAGAATGAAAAACTGTTTTTT.

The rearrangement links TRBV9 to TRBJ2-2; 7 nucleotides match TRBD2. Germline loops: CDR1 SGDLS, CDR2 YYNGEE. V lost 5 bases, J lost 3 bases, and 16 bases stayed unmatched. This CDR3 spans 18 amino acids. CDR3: CASSPNPPGGTHTGELFF. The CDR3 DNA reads TGTGCCAGCAGTCCTAACCCTCCCGGGGGGACGCACACCGGGGAGCTGTTTTTT.

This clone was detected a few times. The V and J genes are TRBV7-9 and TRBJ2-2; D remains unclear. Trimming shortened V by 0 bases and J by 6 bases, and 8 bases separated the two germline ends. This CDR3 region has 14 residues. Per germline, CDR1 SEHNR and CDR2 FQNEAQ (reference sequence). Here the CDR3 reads CASSLAGSAGELFF. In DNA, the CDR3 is TGTGCCAGCAGCTTAGCTGGAAGCGCCGGGGAGCTGTTTTTT.

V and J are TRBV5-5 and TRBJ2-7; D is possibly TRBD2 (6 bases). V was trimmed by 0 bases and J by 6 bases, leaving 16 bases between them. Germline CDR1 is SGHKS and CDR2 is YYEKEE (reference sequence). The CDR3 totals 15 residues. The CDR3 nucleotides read TGTGCCAGCAGCTTGGGTGGTGGCGGGGCGCGCGAGCAGTACTTC. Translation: CASSLGGGGAREQYF.

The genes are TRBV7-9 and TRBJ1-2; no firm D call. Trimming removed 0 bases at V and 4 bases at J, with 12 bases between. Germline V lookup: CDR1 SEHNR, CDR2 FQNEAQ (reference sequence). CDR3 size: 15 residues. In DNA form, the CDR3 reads TGTGCCAGCAGCTTAGCGCAGGAACGTCTCTATGGCTACACCTTC. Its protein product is CASSLAQERLYGYTF.

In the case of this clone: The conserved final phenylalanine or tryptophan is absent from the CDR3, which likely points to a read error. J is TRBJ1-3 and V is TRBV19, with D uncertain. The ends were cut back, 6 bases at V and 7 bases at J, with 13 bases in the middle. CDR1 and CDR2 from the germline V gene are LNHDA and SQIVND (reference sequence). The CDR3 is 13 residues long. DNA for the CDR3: TGTGCCAGTAGGGATACAAGGAGGAACACCATATATTCT. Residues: CASRDTRRNTIYS.

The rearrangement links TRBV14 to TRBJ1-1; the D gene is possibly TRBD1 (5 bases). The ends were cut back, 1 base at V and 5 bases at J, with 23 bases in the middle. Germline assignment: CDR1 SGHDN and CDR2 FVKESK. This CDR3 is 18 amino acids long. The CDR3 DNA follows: TGTGCCAGCAGCCAAGTGGGCGCCCCAGCCGGGGGTGGGACTGAAGCTTTCTTT. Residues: CASSQVGAPAGGGTEAFF.

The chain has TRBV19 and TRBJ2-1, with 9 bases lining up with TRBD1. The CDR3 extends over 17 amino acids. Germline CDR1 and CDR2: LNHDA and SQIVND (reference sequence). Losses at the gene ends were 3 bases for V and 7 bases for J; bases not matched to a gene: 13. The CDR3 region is CASSIRTLWDRVNEQFF. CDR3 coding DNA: TGTGCCAGTAGTATCCGTACCCTATGGGACAGGGTTAATGAGCAGTTCTTC.